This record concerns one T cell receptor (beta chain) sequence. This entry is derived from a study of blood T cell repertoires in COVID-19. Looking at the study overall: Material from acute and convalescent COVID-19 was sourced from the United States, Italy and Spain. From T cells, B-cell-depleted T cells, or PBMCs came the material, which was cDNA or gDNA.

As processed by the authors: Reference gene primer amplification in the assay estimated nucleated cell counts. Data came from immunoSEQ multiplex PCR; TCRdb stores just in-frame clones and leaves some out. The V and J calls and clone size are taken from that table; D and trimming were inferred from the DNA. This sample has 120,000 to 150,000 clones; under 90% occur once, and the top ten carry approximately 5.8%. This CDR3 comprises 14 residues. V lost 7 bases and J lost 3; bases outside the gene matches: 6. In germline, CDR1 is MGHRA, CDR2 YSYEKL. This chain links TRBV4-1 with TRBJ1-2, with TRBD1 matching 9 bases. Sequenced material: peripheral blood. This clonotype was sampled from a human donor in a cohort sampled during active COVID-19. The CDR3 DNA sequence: TGCGCCAGCACACCGGGACAGGGTTACTATGGCTACACCTTC. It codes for CASTPGQGYYGYTF.